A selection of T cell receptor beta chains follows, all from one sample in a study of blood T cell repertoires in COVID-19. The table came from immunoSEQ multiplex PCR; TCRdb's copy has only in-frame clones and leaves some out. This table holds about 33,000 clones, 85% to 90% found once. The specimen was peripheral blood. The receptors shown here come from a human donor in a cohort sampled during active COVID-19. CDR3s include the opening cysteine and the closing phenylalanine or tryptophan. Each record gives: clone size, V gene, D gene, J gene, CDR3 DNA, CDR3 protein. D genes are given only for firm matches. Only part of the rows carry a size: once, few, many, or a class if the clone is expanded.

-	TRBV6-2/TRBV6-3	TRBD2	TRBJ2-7	TGTGCCAGCAGTTCGGGAGGGGGAGGCACCTACGAGCAGTACTTC	CASSSGGGGTYEQYF
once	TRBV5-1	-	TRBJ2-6	TGCGCCAGCAGCTCGACAGCCTCTGGGGCCAACGTCCTGACTTTC	CASSSTASGANVLTF
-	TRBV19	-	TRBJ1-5	TGTGCCAGTACCCCGTGGGGCCGACAGGGCAATCAGCCCCAGCATTTT	CASTPWGRQGNQPQHF
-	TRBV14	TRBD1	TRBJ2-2	TGTGCCAGCAGCCAGTGGACAGGGGCCGGGGAGCTGTTTTTT	CASSQWTGAGELFF
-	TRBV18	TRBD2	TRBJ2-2	TGTGCCAGCTCACCCGGACTAGCCCTGGGCACCGGGGAGCTGTTTTTT	CASSPGLALGTGELFF
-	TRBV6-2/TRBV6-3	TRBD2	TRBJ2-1	TGTGCCAGCGGCCCCGCCCCTACAGCGGGGGACAATGAGCAGTTCTTC	CASGPAPTAGDNEQFF
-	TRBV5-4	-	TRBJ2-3	TGTGCCAGCAGCTGGGGAGGCGGCACAGATACGCAGTATTTT	CASSWGGGTDTQYF
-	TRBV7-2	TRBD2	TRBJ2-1	TGTGCCAGCAGCTTAGCATGGAACCGACTAGCGGGGGTAGACAATGAGCAGTTCTTC	CASSLAWNRLAGVDNEQFF
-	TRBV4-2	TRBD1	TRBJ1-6	TGTGCCAGCAGCCAAGTTGGGACAGGGGGCGCCCCCTATAATTCACCCCTCCACTTT	CASSQVGTGGAPYNSPLHF
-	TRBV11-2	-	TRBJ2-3	TGTGCCAGCAGCCCGGAAGATGGGGGGGCTGGGGATACGCAGTATTTT	CASSPEDGGAGDTQYF
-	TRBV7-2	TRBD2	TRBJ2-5	TGTGCCAGCAGCTTAGAGGGTCGGCTAGCGGCTAAAGAGACCCAGTACTTC	CASSLEGRLAAKETQYF
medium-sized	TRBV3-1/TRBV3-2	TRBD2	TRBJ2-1	TGTGCCAGCAGCCAAGGCGGGCGGGGGGTCAGGGAGCAGTTCTTC	CASSQGGRGVREQFF
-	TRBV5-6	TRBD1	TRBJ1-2	TGTGCCAGCAGCCCGACAGGGGGCGCGCCTGTCTATGGCTACACCTTC	CASSPTGGAPVYGYTF
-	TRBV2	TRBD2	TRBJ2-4	TGTGCCAGCAGTGTATGGGGGGGGAGACTAGCCAAAAACATTCAGTACTTC	CASSVWGGRLAKNIQYF
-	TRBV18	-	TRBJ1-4	TGTGCCAGCACAGCTCGACCGGCAACTAATGAAAAACTGTTTTTT	CASTARPATNEKLFF
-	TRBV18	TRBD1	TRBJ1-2	TGTGCCAGCTCACCAGCTACAGGGGGCTGGAGCTACACCTTC	CASSPATGGWSYTF
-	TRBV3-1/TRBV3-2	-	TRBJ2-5	TGTGCCAGCAGCCAAGATTCCGGACTACTGGAGACCCAGTACTTC	CASSQDSGLLETQYF
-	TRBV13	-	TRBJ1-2	TGTGCCAGCAGCCTGTCACGGGGGGTCTATGGCTACACCTTC	CASSLSRGVYGYTF
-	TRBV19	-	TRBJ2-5	TGTGCCAGTAGTATCGGCCAAGAGACCCAGTACTTC	CASSIGQETQYF
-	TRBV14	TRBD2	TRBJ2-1	TGTGCCAGCAGCCAAGCTAGCGGGTACAATGAGCAGTTCTTC	CASSQASGYNEQFF
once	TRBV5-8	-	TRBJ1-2	TGTGCCAGCAGCTTGGGGAGAAACTATGGCTACACCTTC	CASSLGRNYGYTF
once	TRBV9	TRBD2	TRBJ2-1	TGTGCCAGCAGCGCGACTAGCGGGAGTAGGTATGAGCAGTTCTTC	CASSATSGSRYEQFF
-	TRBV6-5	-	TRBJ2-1	TGTGCCAGCACCTGGGGGGGCCGGGGATACAATGAGCAGTTCTTC	CASTWGGRGYNEQFF
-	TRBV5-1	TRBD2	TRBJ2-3	TGCGCCAGCAGCTTGGAGACCTCTCTAGCGGGGACTTCCACAGATACGCAGTATTTT	CASSLETSLAGTSTDTQYF
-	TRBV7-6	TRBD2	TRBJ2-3	TGTGCCAGCAGCTCACCGGGACTAAGCACAGATACGCAGTATTTT	CASSSPGLSTDTQYF